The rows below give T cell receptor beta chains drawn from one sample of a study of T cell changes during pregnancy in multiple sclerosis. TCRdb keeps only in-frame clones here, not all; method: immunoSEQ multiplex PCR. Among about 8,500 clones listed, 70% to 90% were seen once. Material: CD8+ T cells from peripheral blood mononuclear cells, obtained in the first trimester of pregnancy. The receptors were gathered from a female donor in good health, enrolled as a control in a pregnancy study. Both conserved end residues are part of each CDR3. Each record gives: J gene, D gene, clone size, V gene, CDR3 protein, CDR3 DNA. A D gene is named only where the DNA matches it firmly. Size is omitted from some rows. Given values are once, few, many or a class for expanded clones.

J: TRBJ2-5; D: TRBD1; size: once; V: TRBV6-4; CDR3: CASSPGQGEQETQYF; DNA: TGTGCCAGCAGCCCCGGGCAGGGGGAGCAAGAGACCCAGTACTTC
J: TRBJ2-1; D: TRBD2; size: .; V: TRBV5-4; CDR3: CASSLLTSVYNEQFF; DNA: TGTGCCAGCAGCTTGTTAACTAGCGTCTACAATGAGCAGTTCTTC
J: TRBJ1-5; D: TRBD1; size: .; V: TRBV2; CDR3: CASSTTGARWDQPQHF; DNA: TGTGCCAGCAGCACGACAGGGGCCAGGTGGGACCAGCCCCAGCATTTT
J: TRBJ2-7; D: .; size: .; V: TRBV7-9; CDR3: CASSPYSYEQYF; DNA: TGTGCCAGCAGCCCCTACTCCTACGAGCAGTACTTC
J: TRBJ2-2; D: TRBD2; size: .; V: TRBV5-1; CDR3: CASSLEQREASGELFF; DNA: TGCGCCAGCAGCTTGGAGCAGCGGGAGGCGTCCGGGGAGCTGTTTTTT
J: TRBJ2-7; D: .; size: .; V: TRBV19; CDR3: CASTAGQASSYEQYF; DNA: TGTGCCAGTACGGCCGGCCAGGCGAGCTCCTACGAGCAGTACTTC
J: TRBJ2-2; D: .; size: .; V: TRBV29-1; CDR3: CSVPRASVNTGELFF; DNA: TGCAGCGTTCCGAGGGCTAGCGTAAACACCGGGGAGCTGTTTTTT
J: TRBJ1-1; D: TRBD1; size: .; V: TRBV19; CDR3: CASSLETGTRNTEAFF; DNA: TGTGCCAGTAGTTTAGAGACAGGGACCCGGAACACTGAAGCTTTCTTT
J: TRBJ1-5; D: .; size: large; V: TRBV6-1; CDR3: CASSEVLGGTGQPQHF; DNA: TGTGCCAGCAGTGAAGTTTTGGGGGGGACGGGCCAGCCCCAGCATTTT
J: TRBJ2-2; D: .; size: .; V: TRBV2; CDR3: CASSSQKVSPGELFF; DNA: TGTGCCAGCAGCTCCCAGAAGGTTAGCCCCGGGGAGCTGTTTTTT
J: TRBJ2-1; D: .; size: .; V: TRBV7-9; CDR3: CATSGARGSSYNEQFF; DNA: TGTGCCACCTCAGGGGCCCGCGGGAGCTCCTACAATGAGCAGTTCTTC
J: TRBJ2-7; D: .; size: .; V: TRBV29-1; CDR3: CSVVDSYEQYF; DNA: TGCAGCGTTGTGGACAGTTACGAGCAGTACTTC
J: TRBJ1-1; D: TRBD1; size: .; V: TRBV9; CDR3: CASSDPGGLAFF; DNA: TGTGCCAGCAGCGATCCAGGGGGCCTGGCTTTCTTT
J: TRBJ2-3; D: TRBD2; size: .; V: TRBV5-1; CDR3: CASSHPSGVFTDTQYF; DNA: TGCGCCAGCAGCCACCCTAGCGGGGTCTTCACAGATACGCAGTATTTT
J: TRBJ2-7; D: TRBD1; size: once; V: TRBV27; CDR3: CASGQGTYEQYF; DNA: TGTGCCTCAGGACAGGGTACCTACGAGCAGTACTTC
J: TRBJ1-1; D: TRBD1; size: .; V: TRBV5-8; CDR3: CASNFGTGSEAFF; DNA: TGTGCCAGCAACTTCGGGACAGGGTCTGAAGCTTTCTTT
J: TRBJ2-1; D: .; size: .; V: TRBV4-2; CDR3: CASSQEGLSEAYNEQFF; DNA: TGTGCCAGCAGCCAAGAAGGCCTCTCAGAGGCCTACAATGAGCAGTTCTTC
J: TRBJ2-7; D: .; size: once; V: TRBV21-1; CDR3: CASSAVAGTAYEQYF; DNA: TGTGCCAGCAGCGCGGTGGCCGGGACAGCCTACGAGCAGTACTTC
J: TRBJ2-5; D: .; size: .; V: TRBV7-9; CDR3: CASARGVRTQYF; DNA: TGTGCCAGCGCCAGGGGGGTACGAACCCAGTACTTC
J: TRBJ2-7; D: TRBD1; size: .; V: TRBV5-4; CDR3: CASSQPSGTGGYEQYF; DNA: TGTGCCAGCAGCCAGCCTTCCGGGACAGGGGGCTACGAGCAGTACTTC
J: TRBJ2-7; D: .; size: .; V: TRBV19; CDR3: CASIGQTSYEQYF; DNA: TGTGCCAGTATAGGACAGACCTCCTACGAGCAGTACTTC
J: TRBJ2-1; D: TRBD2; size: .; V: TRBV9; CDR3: CASSRAGLTNEQFF; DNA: TGTGCCAGCAGCAGAGCGGGACTTACCAATGAGCAGTTCTTC
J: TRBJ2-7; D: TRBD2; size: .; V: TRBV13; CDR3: CASSAWGGVSPYEQYF; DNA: TGTGCCAGCAGTGCTTGGGGGGGGGTGAGCCCCTACGAGCAGTACTTC
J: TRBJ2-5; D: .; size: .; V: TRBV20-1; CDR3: CSARDLETQYF; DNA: TGCAGTGCTAGAGATCTTGAGACCCAGTACTTC
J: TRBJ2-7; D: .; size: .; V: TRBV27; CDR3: CASSLEGYEQYF; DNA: TGTGCCAGCAGTTTGGAGGGTTACGAGCAGTACTTC